This T cell receptor beta chain is drawn from a study of shared clonotypes between healthy human individuals. Points from the study as a whole: The rarefaction results pointed to incomplete sorted-subset sequencing despite large depth. The four-donor shared clonotypes exceeded non-shared clonotypes in generation probability, with non-shared ones scoring lower.

Sorted-subset replicate PCR reactions contained 150 to 200 ng DNA, corresponding to tens of thousands of T cell genomes. Measured with immunoSEQ multiplex PCR; TCRdb has only the in-frame clones, and not every one. The sample lists about 2.1 million clones, around 93% occurring once. In the case of this clone: The antigen is undetermined.

It was CD45RO-negative cells, positively selected for CCR7, that made up naive CD8 cells, with terminally differentiated effector memory CD45RA+ cells excluded. Germline CDR1 and CDR2: SGHRS and YFSETQ. Trimming removed 4 bases from V and 3 bases from J; junction bases left unmatched: 12. The length of the CDR3 is 17 residues. The source is a man aged 18 to 29 in good health. Some clones in this sample may be carry-over from other donors' samples. Material for sequencing was naive CD8+ T cells from PBMCs. The chain carries TRBV5-1 and TRBJ2-2; 7 bases match TRBD1. In DNA form, the CDR3 reads TGCGCCAGCAGCATCGACAGGGTAGGAATGCACACCGGGGAGCTGTTTTTT. Its translation: CASSIDRVGMHTGELFF.